This T cell receptor beta chain was sequenced for a study of radiation and T cells in renal cell carcinoma. The protocol was immunoSEQ multiplex PCR, while the TCRdb copy is restricted to in-frame clones and leaves out a portion. The sample contains 70,000 or so clones, over 80% of which appear only once. A note on this clone: What it binds is unknown.

Time point noted: blood 2 weeks post-SBRT. Regarding treatment: 15 Gy SBRT to primary tumor, nephrectomy 4 weeks later. Blood was sampled at baseline, 2 weeks and 4 weeks after SBRT. The CDR3 is made up of 16 amino acids. V dropped 1 base and J dropped 8; count of bases not matched to a gene: 13. Germline values: CDR1 MDHEN, CDR2 SYDVKM. Overall study findings and caveats: In blood, top tumor clones expanded by 2 weeks, shrinking by 4.

The sequences come from blood, collected from a patient whose treatment included radiotherapy and nephrectomy. This clonotype originated in a man aged 60 to 75 with renal cell carcinoma. The chain uses TRBV28 and TRBJ1-2, with 7 bases lining up with TRBD1. CDR3 sequence reads: CASSLLAGGSTHGYTF. CDR3 bases: TGTGCCAGCAGTTTATTGGCAGGGGGGTCGACGCACGGCTACACCTTC.